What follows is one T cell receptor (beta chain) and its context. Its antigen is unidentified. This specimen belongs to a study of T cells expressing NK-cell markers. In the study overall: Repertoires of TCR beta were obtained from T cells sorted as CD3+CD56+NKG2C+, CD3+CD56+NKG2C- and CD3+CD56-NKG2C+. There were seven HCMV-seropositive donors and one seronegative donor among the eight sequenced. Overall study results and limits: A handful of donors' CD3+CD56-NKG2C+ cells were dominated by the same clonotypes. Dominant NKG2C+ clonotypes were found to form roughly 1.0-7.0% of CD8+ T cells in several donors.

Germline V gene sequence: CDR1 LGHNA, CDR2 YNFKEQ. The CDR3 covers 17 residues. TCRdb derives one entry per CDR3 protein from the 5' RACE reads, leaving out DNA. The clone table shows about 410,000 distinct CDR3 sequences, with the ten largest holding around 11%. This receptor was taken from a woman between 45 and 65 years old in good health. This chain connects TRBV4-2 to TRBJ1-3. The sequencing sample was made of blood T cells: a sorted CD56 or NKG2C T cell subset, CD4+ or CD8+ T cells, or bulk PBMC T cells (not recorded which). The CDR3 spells CASSQDLGRGGRNTIYF.